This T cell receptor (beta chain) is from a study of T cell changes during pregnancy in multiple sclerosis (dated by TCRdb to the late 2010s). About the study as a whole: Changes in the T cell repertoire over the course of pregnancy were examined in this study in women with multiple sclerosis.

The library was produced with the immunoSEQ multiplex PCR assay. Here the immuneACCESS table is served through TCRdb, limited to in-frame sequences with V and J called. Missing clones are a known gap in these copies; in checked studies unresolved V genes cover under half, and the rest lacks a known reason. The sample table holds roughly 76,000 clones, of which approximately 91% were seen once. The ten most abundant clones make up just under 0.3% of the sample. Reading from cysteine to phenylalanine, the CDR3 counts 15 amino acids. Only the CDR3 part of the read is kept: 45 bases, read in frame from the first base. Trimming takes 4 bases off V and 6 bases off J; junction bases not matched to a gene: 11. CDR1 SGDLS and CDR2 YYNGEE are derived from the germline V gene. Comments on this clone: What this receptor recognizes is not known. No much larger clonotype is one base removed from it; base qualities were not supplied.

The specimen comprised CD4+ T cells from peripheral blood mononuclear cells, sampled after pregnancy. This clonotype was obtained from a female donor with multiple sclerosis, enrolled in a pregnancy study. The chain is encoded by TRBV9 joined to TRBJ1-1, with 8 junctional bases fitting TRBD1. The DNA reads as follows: TGTGCCAGCAGCACGAGGACAGGGTCCTTGTCTGAAGCTTTCTTT. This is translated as CASSTRTGSLSEAFF.